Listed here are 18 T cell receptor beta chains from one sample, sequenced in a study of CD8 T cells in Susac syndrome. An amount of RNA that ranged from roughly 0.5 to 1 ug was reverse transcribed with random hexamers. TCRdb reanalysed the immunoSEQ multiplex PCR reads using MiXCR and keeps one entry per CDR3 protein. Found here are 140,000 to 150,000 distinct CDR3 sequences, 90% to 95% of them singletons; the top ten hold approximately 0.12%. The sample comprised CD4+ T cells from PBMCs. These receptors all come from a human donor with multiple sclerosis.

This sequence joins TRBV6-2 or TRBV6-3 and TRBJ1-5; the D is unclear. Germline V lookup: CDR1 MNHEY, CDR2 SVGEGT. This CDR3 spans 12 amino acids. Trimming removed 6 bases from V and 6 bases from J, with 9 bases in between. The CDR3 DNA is TGTGCCAGCAGCGAACCTACTCAGCCCCAGCATTTT. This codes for CASSEPTQPQHF.

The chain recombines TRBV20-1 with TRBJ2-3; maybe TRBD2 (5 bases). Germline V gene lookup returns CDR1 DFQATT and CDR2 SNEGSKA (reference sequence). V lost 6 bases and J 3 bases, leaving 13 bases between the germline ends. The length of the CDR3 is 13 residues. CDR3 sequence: CSAYIGGTDTQYF. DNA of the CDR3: TGCAGTGCCTACATTGGCGGGACAGATACGCAGTATTTT.

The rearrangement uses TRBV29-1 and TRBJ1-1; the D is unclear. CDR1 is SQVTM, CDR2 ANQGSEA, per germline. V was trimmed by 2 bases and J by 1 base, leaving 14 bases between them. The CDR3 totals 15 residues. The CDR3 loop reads CSVENSGLGNTEAFF. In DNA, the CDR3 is TGCAGCGTTGAAAATAGCGGGTTGGGGAACACTGAAGCTTTCTTT.

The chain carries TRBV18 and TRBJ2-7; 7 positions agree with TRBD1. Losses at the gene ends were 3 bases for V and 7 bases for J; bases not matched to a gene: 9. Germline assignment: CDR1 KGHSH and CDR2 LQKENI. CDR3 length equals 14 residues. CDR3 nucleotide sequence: TGTGCCAGCTCACCCCGACAGGGAATGAGGGAGCAGTACTTC. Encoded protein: CASSPRQGMREQYF. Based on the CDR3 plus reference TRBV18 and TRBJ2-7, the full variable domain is NAGVMQNPRHLVRRRGQEARLRCSPMKGHSHVYWYRQLPEEGLKFMVYLQKENIIDESGMPKERFSAEFPKEGPSILRIQQVVRGDSAAYFCASSPRQGMREQYFGPGTRLTVT.

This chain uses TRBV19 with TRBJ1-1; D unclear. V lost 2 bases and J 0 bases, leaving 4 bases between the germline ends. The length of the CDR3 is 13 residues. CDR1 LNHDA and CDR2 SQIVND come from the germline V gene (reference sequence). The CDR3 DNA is TGTGCCAGTAGTATAAAGATGAACACTGAAGCTTTCTTT. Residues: CASSIKMNTEAFF.

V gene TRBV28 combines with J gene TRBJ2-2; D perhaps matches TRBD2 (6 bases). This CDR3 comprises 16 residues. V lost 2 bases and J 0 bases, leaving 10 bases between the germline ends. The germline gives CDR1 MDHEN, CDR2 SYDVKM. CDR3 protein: CASSLTGTPNTGELFF. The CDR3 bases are TGTGCCAGCAGTTTAACCGGGACTCCGAACACCGGGGAGCTGTTTTTT.

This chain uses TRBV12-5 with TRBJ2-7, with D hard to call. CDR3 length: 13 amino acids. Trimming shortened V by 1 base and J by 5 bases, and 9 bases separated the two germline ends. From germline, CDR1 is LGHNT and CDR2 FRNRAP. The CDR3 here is CASGLGQGDEQYF. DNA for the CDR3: TGTGCTAGTGGTTTGGGGCAAGGCGACGAGCAGTACTTC.

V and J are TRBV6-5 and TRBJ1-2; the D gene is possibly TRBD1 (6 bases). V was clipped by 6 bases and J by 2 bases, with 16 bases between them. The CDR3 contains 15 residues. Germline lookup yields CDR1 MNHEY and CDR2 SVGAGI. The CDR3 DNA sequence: TGTGCCAGCAGCCGAGACCGAGGGGGAAACTATGGCTACACCTTC. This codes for CASSRDRGGNYGYTF.

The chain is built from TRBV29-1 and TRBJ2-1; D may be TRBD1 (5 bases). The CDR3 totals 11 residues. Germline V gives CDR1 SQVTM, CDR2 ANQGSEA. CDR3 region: CTTVAGFEQFF. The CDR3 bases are TGCACCACAGTGGCAGGGTTCGAGCAGTTCTTC.

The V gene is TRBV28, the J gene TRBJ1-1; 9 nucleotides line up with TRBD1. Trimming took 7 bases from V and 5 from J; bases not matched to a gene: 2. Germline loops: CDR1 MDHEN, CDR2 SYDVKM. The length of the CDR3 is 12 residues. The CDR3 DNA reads TGTGCCAGCAAGACAGGGGGTACTGAAGCTTTCTTT. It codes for CASKTGGTEAFF. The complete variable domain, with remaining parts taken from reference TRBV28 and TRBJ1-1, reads DVKVTQSSRYLVKRTGEKVFLECVQDMDHENMFWYRQDPGLGLRLIYFSYDVKMKEKGDIPEGYSVSREKKERFSLILESASTNQTSMYLCASKTGGTEAFFGQGTRLTVV.

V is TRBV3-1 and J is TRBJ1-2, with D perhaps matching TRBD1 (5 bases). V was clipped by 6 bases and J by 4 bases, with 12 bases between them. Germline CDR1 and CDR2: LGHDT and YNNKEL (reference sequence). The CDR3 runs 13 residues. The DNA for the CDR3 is TGTGCCAGCAGTCGGGGACGGAGCTATGGCTACACCTTC. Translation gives CASSRGRSYGYTF.

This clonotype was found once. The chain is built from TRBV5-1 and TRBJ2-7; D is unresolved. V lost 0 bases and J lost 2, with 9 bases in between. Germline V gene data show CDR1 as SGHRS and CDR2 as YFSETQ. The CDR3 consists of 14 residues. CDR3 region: CASSLGWATYEQYF. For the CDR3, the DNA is TGCGCCAGCAGCTTGGGGTGGGCCACCTACGAGCAGTACTTC. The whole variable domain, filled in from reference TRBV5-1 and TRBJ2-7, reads KAGVTQTPRYLIKTRGQQVTLSCSPISGHRSVSWYQQTPGQGLQFLFEYFSETQRNKGNFPGRFSGRQFSNSRSEMNVSTLELGDSALYLCASSLGWATYEQYFGPGTRLTVT.

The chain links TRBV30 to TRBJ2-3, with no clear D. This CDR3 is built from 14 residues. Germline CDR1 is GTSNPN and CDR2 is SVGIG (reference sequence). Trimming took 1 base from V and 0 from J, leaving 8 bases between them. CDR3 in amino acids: CAWSGLRSTDTQYF. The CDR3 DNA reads TGTGCCTGGAGTGGGTTACGGAGCACAGATACGCAGTATTTT.

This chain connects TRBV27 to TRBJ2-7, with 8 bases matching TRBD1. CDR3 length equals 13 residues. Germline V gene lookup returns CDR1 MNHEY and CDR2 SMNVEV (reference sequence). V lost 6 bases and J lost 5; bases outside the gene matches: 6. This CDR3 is CASRNDRGHEQYF. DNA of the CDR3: TGTGCCAGCAGGAACGACAGGGGTCACGAGCAGTACTTC.

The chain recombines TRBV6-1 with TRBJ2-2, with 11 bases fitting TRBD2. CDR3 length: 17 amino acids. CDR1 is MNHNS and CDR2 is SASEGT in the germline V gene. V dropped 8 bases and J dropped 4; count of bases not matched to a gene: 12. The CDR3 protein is CASGVLAGGRSTGELFF. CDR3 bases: TGTGCCAGCGGAGTGCTAGCGGGAGGTCGAAGCACCGGGGAGCTGTTTTTT.

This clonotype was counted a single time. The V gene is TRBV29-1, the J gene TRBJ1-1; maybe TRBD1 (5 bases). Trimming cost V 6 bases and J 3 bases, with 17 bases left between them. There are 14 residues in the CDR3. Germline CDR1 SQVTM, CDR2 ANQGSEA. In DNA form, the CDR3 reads TGCAGCGTGAAAAGGGGAGGGTTTGACACTGAAGCTTTCTTT. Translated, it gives CSVKRGGFDTEAFF.

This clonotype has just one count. For the CDR3, the DNA is TGTGCCAGTGGAGACTGGAACACCGGGGAGCTGTTTTTT. Its translation is CASGDWNTGELFF. J is TRBJ2-2 and V is TRBV25-1; D is uncertain. Germline V gives CDR1 MGHDK, CDR2 SYGVNS. Trimming took off 9 bases at V and 1 base at J, with 9 bases between the two ends. CDR3 length: 13 amino acids.

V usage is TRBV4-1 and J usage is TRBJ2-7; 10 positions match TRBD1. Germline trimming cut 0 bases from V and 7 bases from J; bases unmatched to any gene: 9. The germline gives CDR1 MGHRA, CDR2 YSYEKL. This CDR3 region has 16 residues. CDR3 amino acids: CASSQDVKDRGREQYF. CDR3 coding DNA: TGCGCCAGCAGCCAAGACGTCAAAGACAGGGGGCGAGAGCAGTACTTC.